This TCR beta chain was documented in a study of technical replicates of blood from a handful of donors. The CDR3 is 13 residues long. Germline V gene sequence: CDR1 MNHEY, CDR2 SVGAGI. Between the trimmed V and J ends, which lost 6 bases and 4 bases, there was a span of 12 bases. Method: immunoSEQ multiplex PCR; TCRdb's copy keeps in-frame clones and lacks some. The sample carries 55,000 to 75,000 clones, 93% recorded once. The sequence was obtained from a human donor in good health. Some clones in this sample may be carry-over from other donors' samples. The sequenced material came from PBMCs. The rearrangement uses TRBV6-5 and TRBJ1-1, with D tentatively TRBD1 (5 bases). Here the CDR3 reads CASRGRGGTEAFF. DNA for the CDR3: TGTGCCAGCAGAGGAAGGGGTGGCACTGAAGCTTTCTTT.